These T cell receptor beta chains were read from a single sample in a study of T cells in Graves' hyperthyroidism and ophthalmopathy. TCRdb fed the multiplex PCR reads into MiXCR, producing one record per CDR3 protein. The data show roughly 580,000 distinct CDR3 sequences, about 14% seen once. Sequenced material: blood. These receptors all come from a woman aged 25 to 39 with Graves' hyperthyroidism that later progressed to Graves' ophthalmopathy. CDR3s include the opening cysteine and the closing phenylalanine or tryptophan. D genes are given only for firm matches. Part of the rows lack a size; the others show once, few, many or a class for expanded clones.

>many|TRBJ1-1|TRBD1|TRBV18
CASFPPGTGRRNTEAFF
TGTGCCAGCTTCCCCCCTGGGACAGGCCGACGAAACACTGAAGCTTTCTTT
>-|TRBJ2-7|-|TRBV12-5
CARGLVLLRGSPTYEQYF
TGTGCTCGTGGTTTGGTACTTCTACGGGGGTCACCCACGTACGAGCAGTACTTC
>few|TRBJ2-1|-|TRBV20-1
CSARDFRAEQFF
TGCAGTGCTAGAGATTTTAGGGCTGAGCAGTTCTTC
>-|TRBJ2-1|-|TRBV20-1
CSASPSRLSYNEQFF
TGCAGTGCTAGCCCTTCGCGGCTCTCCTACAATGAGCAGTTCTTC
>-|TRBJ2-1|TRBD2|TRBV29-1
CSVSGRALGEQFF
TGCAGCGTTAGCGGGAGGGCCCTGGGTGAGCAGTTCTTC
>many|TRBJ2-3|-|TRBV20-1
CSARSLDSPIDTQYF
TGCAGTGCTAGAAGCTTGGACAGTCCTATAGATACGCAGTATTTT
>many|TRBJ2-7|TRBD1|TRBV5-6
CASSLMDRDAHEQYF
TGTGCCAGCAGCTTAATGGACAGGGACGCTCACGAGCAGTACTTC
>-|TRBJ2-7|TRBD1|TRBV27
CASSPRDSNYYEQYF
TGTGCCAGCAGTCCCCGGGACAGCAACTATTACGAGCAGTACTTC
>many|TRBJ2-7|-|TRBV12-3/TRBV12-4
CASMLGAGVTEQYF
TGTGCCAGCATGCTCGGGGCAGGGGTCACCGAGCAGTACTTC
>many|TRBJ1-5|-|TRBV5-6
CASSLGQGINQPQHF
TGTGCCAGCAGCTTGGGTCAGGGGATCAATCAGCCCCAGCATTTT
>many|TRBJ2-5|-|TRBV29-1
CSVGRGETQYF
TGCAGCGTTGGCCGGGGAGAGACCCAGTACTTC
>many|TRBJ1-6|TRBD1|TRBV5-1
CASSLGGEDYNSPLHF
TGCGCCAGCAGCTTAGGGGGCGAAGACTATAATTCACCCCTCCACTTT
>many|TRBJ2-1|-|TRBV2
CASRNQGLDNEQFF
TGTGCCAGCAGGAACCAGGGGCTCGACAATGAGCAGTTCTTC
>many|TRBJ2-7|-|TRBV25-1
CASSPFSWGSYEQYF
TGTGCCAGCAGTCCATTTAGCTGGGGATCCTACGAGCAGTACTTC
>many|TRBJ2-1|TRBD2|TRBV14
CASSPGTSSDYYNEQFF
TGTGCCAGCAGCCCAGGGACTAGCTCTGACTACTACAATGAGCAGTTCTTC
>-|TRBJ2-3|TRBD1|TRBV29-1
CSVWTGASTDTQYF
TGCAGCGTGTGGACAGGAGCCAGCACAGATACGCAGTATTTT
>few|TRBJ2-5|TRBD1|TRBV7-3
CASSVTGTGKETQYF
TGTGCCAGCAGCGTAACCGGGACAGGAAAAGAGACCCAGTACTTC
>many|TRBJ2-7|-|TRBV28
CASSSGAGLTYEQYF
TGTGCCAGCAGTTCGGGGGCGGGCCTCACCTACGAGCAGTACTTC
>many|TRBJ1-1|-|TRBV10-1
CASSSHMGHTEAFF
TGCGCCAGCAGTTCTCACATGGGGCACACTGAAGCTTTCTTT
>few|TRBJ2-3|TRBD1|TRBV18
CASSPPGQGITDTQYF
TGTGCCAGCTCACCCCCCGGACAGGGGATCACAGATACGCAGTATTTT
>-|TRBJ2-3|-|TRBV20-1
CSVRTTRTDTQYF
TGCAGTGTCCGCACCACTAGGACCGATACGCAGTATTTT
>-|TRBJ1-2|-|TRBV19
CASNRVPPLATNGYTF
TGTGCCAGTAATCGGGTTCCTCCGCTGGCGACCAATGGCTACACCTTC
>-|TRBJ2-5|-|TRBV19
CASSHPVGRGPETQYF
TGTGCCAGTAGTCACCCCGTCGGTCGGGGGCCAGAGACCCAGTACTTC
>few|TRBJ2-2|-|TRBV19
CASSTKHRGDTGELFF
TGTGCCAGTAGTACTAAACATAGGGGCGACACCGGGGAGCTGTTTTTT
>many|TRBJ1-2|-|TRBV2
CASSADAANYGYTF
TGTGCCAGCAGTGCCGATGCAGCTAACTATGGCTACACCTTC
>many|TRBJ1-1|-|TRBV18
CASSPTSASTEAFF
TGTGCCAGCTCACCAACGTCGGCGAGCACTGAAGCTTTCTTT
>many|TRBJ1-4|TRBD1|TRBV20-1
CSARAGGPNEKLFF
TGCAGTGCTCGAGCAGGGGGGCCTAATGAAAAACTGTTTTTT
>-|TRBJ2-1|-|TRBV19
CASSIGRLPPYNEQFF
TGTGCCAGTAGTATCGGGCGGCTCCCTCCCTACAATGAGCAGTTCTTC
>few|TRBJ1-5|-|TRBV18
CASSETRSGKPQHF
TGTGCCAGCTCAGAAACAAGATCCGGTAAGCCCCAGCATTTT
>few|TRBJ1-6|-|TRBV5-1
CASSLRREDNSPLHF
TGCGCCAGCAGCTTGAGGAGGGAAGATAATTCACCCCTCCACTTT
>-|TRBJ1-1|-|TRBV7-3
CASSPGIGEGTEAFF
TGTGCCAGCAGCCCGGGGATAGGGGAGGGCACTGAAGCTTTCTTT
>-|TRBJ1-5|TRBD1|TRBV6-5
CASSYTGGASNQPQHF
TGTGCCAGCAGTTACACAGGGGGCGCGAGCAATCAGCCCCAGCATTTT
>-|TRBJ1-5|-|TRBV27
CASSATQNSNQPQHF
TGTGCCAGCAGCGCCACACAGAATAGCAATCAGCCCCAGCATTTT
>many|TRBJ2-5|TRBD1|TRBV28
CASSSPGQGMETQYF
TGTGCCAGCAGTTCCCCGGGACAGGGTATGGAGACCCAGTACTTC
>-|TRBJ1-5|TRBD1|TRBV4-1
CASSQTGTGTSNQPQHF
TGCGCCAGCAGCCAGACCGGGACAGGGACTAGCAATCAGCCCCAGCATTTT
>many|TRBJ2-3|-|TRBV12-3/TRBV12-4
CASSLRRVTDTQYF
TGTGCCAGCAGTTTACGGCGGGTCACAGATACGCAGTATTTT
>few|TRBJ2-3|-|TRBV20-1
CSVLSDAGTDTQYF
TGCAGTGTTTTGTCAGATGCAGGGACAGATACGCAGTATTTT
>many|TRBJ2-2|-|TRBV10-3
CAISESISTGELFF
TGTGCCATCAGTGAGTCGATTAGCACCGGGGAGCTGTTTTTT
>few|TRBJ2-1|-|TRBV29-1
CSVVLVIGNEQFF
TGCAGCGTTGTATTGGTTATCGGCAATGAGCAGTTCTTC
>-|TRBJ1-2|-|TRBV7-2
CASSFSSGAYGYTF
TGTGCCAGCAGCTTCTCCTCGGGGGCTTATGGCTACACCTTC
>many|TRBJ1-1|TRBD1|TRBV6-1
CASSLDHGTGGLAEAFF
TGTGCCAGCAGCTTAGACCACGGGACAGGGGGCCTGGCTGAAGCTTTCTTT
>many|TRBJ1-5|-|TRBV3-1
CASSQDSGQPQHF
TGTGCCAGCAGCCAAGATAGCGGTCAGCCCCAGCATTTT
>-|TRBJ1-3|-|TRBV20-1
CSASRFGNTIYF
TGCAGTGCTAGTCGCTTCGGAAACACCATATATTTT
>many|TRBJ2-5|-|TRBV5-8
CASSLVGEAYQETQYF
TGTGCCAGCAGCTTGGTCGGAGAGGCGTACCAAGAGACCCAGTACTTC
>-|TRBJ2-5|-|TRBV19
CASSSLGSFEETQYF
TGTGCCAGTAGTAGTTTGGGGAGTTTCGAGGAGACCCAGTACTTC
>many|TRBJ2-1|TRBD1|TRBV11-2
CASAGGGWGEQFF
TGTGCCAGCGCAGGGGGCGGATGGGGTGAGCAGTTCTTC
>few|TRBJ2-1|-|TRBV6-1
CASSWGQGGEQFF
TGTGCCAGCAGCTGGGGCCAGGGTGGTGAGCAGTTCTTC
>many|TRBJ1-1|TRBD1|TRBV5-1
CASSLKTGGNTEAFF
TGCGCCAGCAGCTTAAAGACAGGGGGTAACACTGAAGCTTTCTTT
>many|TRBJ2-1|-|TRBV30
CAWRLYNEQFF
TGTGCCTGGAGACTGTACAATGAGCAGTTCTTC
>many|TRBJ2-1|TRBD2|TRBV19
CASSTGSGRVVPEQFF
TGTGCCAGTAGTACCGGTAGCGGGAGGGTTGTCCCTGAGCAGTTCTTC
>few|TRBJ2-4|-|TRBV6-2/TRBV6-3
CASSHPRWTIQYF
TGTGCCAGCAGCCACCCCAGGTGGACCATTCAGTACTTC
>many|TRBJ2-6|-|TRBV29-1
CSVAPSGANVLTF
TGCAGCGTCGCCCCCTCTGGGGCCAACGTCCTGACTTTC
>few|TRBJ2-3|-|TRBV2
CASSRFSGTDTQYF
TGTGCCAGCAGCCGATTCTCCGGCACAGATACGCAGTATTTT
>many|TRBJ1-2|-|TRBV28
CASSLGGNPYGYTF
TGTGCCAGCAGTTTAGGGGGTAACCCCTATGGCTACACCTTC
>many|TRBJ2-3|-|TRBV2
CASIGLAGRLTDTQYF
TGTGCCAGCATCGGGTTGGCGGGAAGGCTTACAGATACGCAGTATTTT
>many|TRBJ2-3|-|TRBV20-1
CSARYQLEGDTQYF
TGCAGTGCTCGCTACCAACTGGAGGGAGATACGCAGTATTTT
>many|TRBJ2-1|TRBD2|TRBV12-3/TRBV12-4
CASLTSGASYNEQFF
TGTGCCAGCTTGACTAGCGGGGCATCCTACAATGAGCAGTTCTTC
>-|TRBJ2-1|TRBD2|TRBV11-2
CASSLELAGEEAQFF
TGTGCCAGCAGCTTAGAACTAGCGGGAGAGGAGGCGCAGTTCTTC